This T cell receptor (beta chain) was captured by sequencing in a study of blood T cell repertoires in COVID-19. Study in general: Specimens from acute and convalescent COVID-19 originated in the United States, Italy and Spain. Sample material is recorded as cDNA or gDNA derived from T cells, B-cell-depleted T cells, or PBMCs.

V dropped 2 bases and J dropped 0; count of bases not matched to a gene: 6. The CDR3 has 16 amino acids. Germline CDR1 SGDLS, CDR2 YYNGEE. As processed by the authors: Amplification of reference gene primers was used by the study to estimate nucleated cell counts. The method was immunoSEQ multiplex PCR; TCRdb's version includes in-frame clones alone and lacks a portion of them. That table furnishes V, J and clone size, whereas the DNA furnished D and trimming. The repertoire has about 260,000 clones, approximately 82% of them found once; the top ten carry 1.5% to 2%. The sequence was obtained from a woman of 80 years or more with acute or convalescent COVID-19. The rearrangement links TRBV9 to TRBJ2-5; 8 bases agree with TRBD2. Material for sequencing was peripheral blood. The DNA for the CDR3 is TGTGCCAGCAGCGTTTCCGCGGGAGGCTACCAAGAGACCCAGTACTTC. Encoded protein: CASSVSAGGYQETQYF.